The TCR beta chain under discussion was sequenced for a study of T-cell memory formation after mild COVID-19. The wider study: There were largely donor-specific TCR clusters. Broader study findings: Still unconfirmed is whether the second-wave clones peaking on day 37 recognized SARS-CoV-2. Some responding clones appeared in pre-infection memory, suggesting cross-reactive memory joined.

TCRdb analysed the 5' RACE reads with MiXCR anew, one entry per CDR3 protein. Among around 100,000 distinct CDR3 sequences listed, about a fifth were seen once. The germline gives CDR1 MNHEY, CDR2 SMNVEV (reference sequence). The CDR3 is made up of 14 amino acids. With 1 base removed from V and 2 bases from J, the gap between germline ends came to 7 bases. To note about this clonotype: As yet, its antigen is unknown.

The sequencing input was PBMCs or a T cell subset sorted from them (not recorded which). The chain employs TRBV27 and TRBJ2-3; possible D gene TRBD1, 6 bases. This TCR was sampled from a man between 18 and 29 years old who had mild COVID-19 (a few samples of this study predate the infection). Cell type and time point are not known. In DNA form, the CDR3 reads TGTGCCAGCAGTTTATGGACAGACACAGATACGCAGTATTTT. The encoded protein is CASSLWTDTDTQYF.